A selection of T cell receptor beta chains follows, all from one sample in a study of T cell repertoires in cytomegalovirus infection. Antigens of these TCRs are unknown. MiXCR, run by TCRdb on the reads, gives a single entry per CDR3 protein. The data contain around 55,000 distinct CDR3 sequences, about 18% of them singletons. The sequencing used CD8+ T cells from cultured PBMCs, collected from culture after CMV antigen stimulation. The receptors shown here come from a human donor in good health (CMV status not recorded). Some clones in this sample may be carry-over from other donors' samples. Each CDR3 is given with its conserved first and last residue. The order of the fields is V gene, J gene, CDR3 length, clone size, D gene, CDR3 protein, CDR3 DNA. D genes are given only for firm matches. Where a row states a size, it is once, few, many or the class of an expanded clone; other rows omit it.

TRBV12-5	TRBJ2-7	11	NA	NA	CASGPTYEQYF	TGTGCTAGTGGTCCCACCTACGAGCAGTACTTC
TRBV28	TRBJ2-5	13	NA	NA	CATLEGGQETQYF	TGTGCCACCTTAGAGGGGGGCCAAGAGACCCAGTACTTC
TRBV7-2	TRBJ2-5	15	medium-sized	TRBD1	CASSSPGTDQETQYF	TGTGCCAGCAGCTCCCCCGGGACAGACCAAGAGACCCAGTACTTC
TRBV13	TRBJ1-2	13	few	NA	CASSIRLEYGYTF	TGTGCCAGCAGCATCCGACTGGAGTATGGCTACACCTTC
TRBV7-8	TRBJ2-7	13	once	NA	CASSRAGPYEQYF	TGTGCCAGCAGCCGGGCCGGGCCCTACGAGCAGTACTTC
TRBV2	TRBJ2-2	15	NA	NA	CASTPRPRDTGELFF	TGTGCCAGCACCCCGCGGCCCCGGGACACCGGGGAGCTGTTTTTT
TRBV12-3/TRBV12-4	TRBJ2-5	14	NA	TRBD2	CASSRSSGMETQYF	TGTGCCAGCAGTCGATCTAGCGGGATGGAGACCCAGTACTTC
TRBV7-2	TRBJ2-2	14	few	NA	CASTRLRVGGELFF	TGTGCCAGCACTCGACTAAGGGTAGGGGGGGAGCTGTTTTTT
TRBV7-8	TRBJ2-2	16	NA	TRBD2	CASSFSSGGTTGELFF	TGTGCCAGCAGCTTTTCTAGCGGGGGGACCACCGGGGAGCTGTTTTTT
TRBV7-2	TRBJ1-5	15	NA	TRBD1	CASSDRGQSNQPQHF	TGTGCCAGCAGCGACAGGGGGCAGAGCAATCAGCCCCAGCATTTT
TRBV7-9	TRBJ2-3	14	few	TRBD2	CASSQGLATDTQYF	TGTGCCAGCAGCCAGGGACTAGCGACAGATACGCAGTATTTT
TRBV12-3/TRBV12-4	TRBJ1-6	15	few	NA	CASSFVGPENSPLHF	TGTGCCAGCAGTTTCGTGGGACCCGAAAATTCACCCCTCCACTTT
TRBV7-4	TRBJ2-1	13	NA	NA	CASSMGQDNEQFF	TGTGCCAGCAGCATGGGACAAGACAATGAGCAGTTCTTC
TRBV7-2	TRBJ2-3	12	many	NA	CASSPSTDTQYF	TGTGCCAGCTCCCCTAGCACAGATACGCAGTATTTT
TRBV6-6	TRBJ1-5	14	few	NA	CASSTPSSNQPQHF	TGTGCCAGCAGCACCCCAAGTAGCAATCAGCCCCAGCATTTT
TRBV6-1	TRBJ2-7	12	many	NA	CASKQPSYEQYF	TGTGCCAGCAAACAGCCCTCCTACGAGCAGTACTTC
TRBV10-3	TRBJ2-5	13	few	NA	CAMAPGTKETQYF	TGTGCCATGGCGCCCGGGACAAAAGAGACCCAGTACTTC
TRBV7-6	TRBJ2-5	15	NA	NA	CASSLVVGSGETQYF	TGTGCCAGCAGCTTAGTGGTCGGGAGTGGAGAGACCCAGTACTTC
TRBV5-4	TRBJ2-7	16	NA	NA	CASSLEGLARPYEQYF	TGTGCCAGCAGCTTGGAGGGGCTAGCGCGTCCCTACGAGCAGTACTTC
TRBV12-3/TRBV12-4	TRBJ2-1	14	NA	NA	CASSNWDTYNEQFF	TGTGCCAGCAGCAACTGGGACACCTACAATGAGCAGTTCTTC
TRBV6-5	TRBJ2-2	15	few	NA	CASSYVGVNTGELFF	TGTGCCAGCAGTTACGTGGGTGTTAACACCGGGGAGCTGTTTTTT
TRBV6-2/TRBV6-3	TRBJ2-7	17	NA	NA	CASSYSWADSSSYEQYF	TGTGCCAGCAGTTACTCGTGGGCAGACTCTAGCTCCTACGAGCAGTACTTC
TRBV2	TRBJ1-5	14	NA	TRBD1	CATGTGGKDQPQHF	TGTGCCACCGGGACAGGGGGCAAGGATCAGCCCCAGCATTTT
TRBV28	TRBJ2-1	14	NA	NA	CASSSGSGDNEQFF	TGTGCCAGCAGTTCTGGATCGGGGGATAATGAGCAGTTCTTC
TRBV12-3/TRBV12-4	TRBJ2-1	14	NA	NA	CASSLRGANNEQFF	TGTGCCAGCAGTTTAAGGGGGGCCAACAATGAGCAGTTCTTC
TRBV6-1	TRBJ2-7	10	NA	NA	CASSGQEQYF	TGTGCCAGCTCGGGGCAAGAGCAGTACTTC
TRBV7-8	TRBJ2-5	16	NA	TRBD2	CASSLKKRELKETQYF	TGTGCCAGCAGCTTAAAAAAGCGGGAGTTGAAAGAGACCCAGTACTTC
TRBV7-9	TRBJ1-2	13	NA	NA	CASRHRDGDGYTF	TGTGCCAGCAGGCACAGGGACGGGGATGGCTACACCTTC
TRBV7-6	TRBJ2-3	17	NA	TRBD2	CASSSRTSGSGADTQYF	TGTGCCAGCAGCTCCCGGACTAGCGGGAGTGGTGCAGATACGCAGTATTTT
TRBV6-5	TRBJ2-1	15	NA	NA	CASSSGTQSQNEQFF	TGTGCCAGCAGTTCCGGGACTCAAAGCCAGAATGAGCAGTTCTTC
TRBV7-2	TRBJ2-7	17	few	NA	CASSFGRHGGRPYEQYF	TGTGCCAGCAGCTTTGGTAGGCACGGGGGGCGGCCCTACGAGCAGTACTTC
TRBV7-8	TRBJ1-2	17	medium-sized	TRBD1	CASSSLGQGAWGYGYTF	TGTGCCAGCAGCTCCCTGGGACAGGGGGCCTGGGGCTATGGCTACACCTTC
TRBV5-6	TRBJ2-1	13	NA	NA	CASSIRQYHEQFF	TGTGCCAGCAGCATAAGACAGTACCATGAGCAGTTCTTC
TRBV7-9	TRBJ2-7	15	few	TRBD1	CASTGDRWTTYEQYF	TGTGCCAGCACGGGGGACAGGTGGACCACCTACGAGCAGTACTTC
TRBV24-1	TRBJ2-3	16	few	TRBD1	CATSDLKGASLDTQYF	TGTGCCACCAGTGATCTGAAGGGGGCGAGTTTAGATACGCAGTATTTT
TRBV7-8	TRBJ1-1	13	NA	NA	CASSFRVYTEAFF	TGTGCCAGCAGCTTTAGGGTATACACTGAAGCTTTCTTT
TRBV7-6	TRBJ2-2	13	many	TRBD1	CASSRTGAGELFF	TGTGCCAGCAGCCGTACAGGGGCCGGGGAGCTGTTTTTT
TRBV7-9	TRBJ1-2	14	medium-sized	NA	CASSLVTGYYGYTF	TGTGCCAGCAGCTTAGTGACAGGCTACTATGGCTACACCTTC
TRBV20-1	TRBJ2-2	18	NA	TRBD2	CSAIGTSGGALNTGELFF	TGCAGTGCTATAGGGACTAGCGGGGGGGCTCTGAACACCGGGGAGCTGTTTTTT
TRBV7-2	TRBJ2-7	14	NA	TRBD2	CASSPQTSGYEQYF	TGTGCCAGCAGCCCCCAGACTAGCGGATACGAGCAGTACTTC
TRBV11-1	TRBJ1-1	13	few	NA	CASSSTGNTEAFF	TGTGCCAGCAGCTCAACAGGGAACACTGAAGCTTTCTTT
TRBV7-9	TRBJ1-2	13	few	NA	CASSLNRWSGYTF	TGTGCCAGCAGCTTAAATCGCTGGAGTGGCTACACCTTC
TRBV25-1	TRBJ2-1	11	NA	NA	CASTTSGLQFF	TGTGCCAGCACCACCTCGGGATTACAGTTCTTC
TRBV28	TRBJ2-7	11	NA	NA	CASSFNYEQYF	TGTGCCAGCAGTTTCAACTACGAGCAGTACTTC
TRBV7-9	TRBJ2-1	17	few	NA	CASSLAPRQFSYNEQFF	TGTGCCAGCAGCTTAGCGCCTAGACAGTTTTCCTACAATGAGCAGTTCTTC
TRBV18	TRBJ2-7	19	few	TRBD2	CASSPRLAGAINYPTSTYF	TGTGCCAGCTCACCCAGACTAGCGGGAGCGATCAATTACCCTACGAGCACGTACTTC
TRBV5-1	TRBJ2-1	15	many	TRBD1	CASSSAGTGYNEQFF	TGCGCCAGCAGTTCGGCCGGGACAGGCTACAATGAGCAGTTCTTC
TRBV11-1	TRBJ1-1	12	many	NA	CASSGGRTEAFF	TGTGCCAGCAGCGGGGGAAGGACTGAAGCTTTCTTT
TRBV12-3/TRBV12-4	TRBJ1-2	14	few	TRBD1	CASSRTGANYGYTF	TGTGCCAGCAGTCGGACAGGGGCTAACTATGGCTACACCTTC
TRBV11-1	TRBJ2-7	16	NA	NA	CASSVDGNPPLVEQYF	TGTGCCAGCAGCGTGGATGGGAACCCACCCCTAGTTGAGCAGTACTTC
TRBV27	TRBJ2-5	16	NA	TRBD2	CASSSPGLAEKETQYF	TGTGCCAGCAGTTCCCCGGGACTAGCGGAAAAAGAGACCCAGTACTTC
TRBV30	TRBJ1-2	14	few	TRBD1	CAWTDDRGLYGYTF	TGTGCCTGGACCGATGACAGGGGTCTGTATGGCTACACCTTC
TRBV12-3/TRBV12-4	TRBJ2-1	14	NA	TRBD2	CASSPGTSGNEQFF	TGTGCCAGCAGTCCCGGGACTAGCGGCAATGAGCAGTTCTTC
TRBV5-5	TRBJ1-2	16	NA	NA	CASSLAPGRANYGYTF	TGTGCCAGCAGCTTGGCCCCGGGACGAGCAAACTATGGCTACACCTTC
TRBV7-9	TRBJ2-6	16	NA	NA	CASSPSTGHGANVLTF	TGTGCCAGCAGCCCAAGTACAGGGCACGGGGCCAACGTCCTGACTTTC
TRBV7-3	TRBJ2-2	12	few	NA	CASSLSIGELFF	TGTGCCAGCAGCTTAAGCATCGGGGAGCTGTTTTTT
TRBV7-9	TRBJ2-1	15	few	TRBD2	CASSLGGRPYNEQFF	TGTGCCAGCAGCTTAGGCGGGAGGCCCTACAATGAGCAGTTCTTC
TRBV10-3	TRBJ2-1	16	NA	NA	CAISESGSGGYNEQFF	TGTGCCATCAGTGAGTCTGGGTCAGGGGGGTACAATGAGCAGTTCTTC
TRBV19	TRBJ2-3	14	NA	TRBD1	CATKQGRGTDTQYF	TGTGCCACCAAACAGGGGAGAGGCACAGATACGCAGTATTTT